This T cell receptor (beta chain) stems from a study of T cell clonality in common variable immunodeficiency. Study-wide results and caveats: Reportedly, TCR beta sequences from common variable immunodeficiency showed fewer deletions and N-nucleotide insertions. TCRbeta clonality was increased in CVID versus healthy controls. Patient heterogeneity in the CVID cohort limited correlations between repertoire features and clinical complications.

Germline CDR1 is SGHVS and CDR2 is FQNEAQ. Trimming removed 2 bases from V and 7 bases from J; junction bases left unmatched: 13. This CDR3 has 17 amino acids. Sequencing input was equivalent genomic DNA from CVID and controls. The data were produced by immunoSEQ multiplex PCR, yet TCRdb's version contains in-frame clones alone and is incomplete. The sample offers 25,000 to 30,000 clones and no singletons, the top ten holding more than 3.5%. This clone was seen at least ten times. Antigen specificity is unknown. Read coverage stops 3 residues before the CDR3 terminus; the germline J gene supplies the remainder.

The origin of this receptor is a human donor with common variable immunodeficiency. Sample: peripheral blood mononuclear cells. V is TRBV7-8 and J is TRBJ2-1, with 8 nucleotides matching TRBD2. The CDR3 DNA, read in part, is TGTGCCAGCAGCTTACCCAGGCAGACTAGCGATCGGAATGAG. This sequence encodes CASSLPRQTSDRNE. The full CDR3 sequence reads CASSLPRQTSDRNEQFF.